One sample yielded the 3 T cell receptor beta chains listed below, sequenced in a study of cytomegalovirus exposure and HLA in healthy donors. Primers for the PCR totalled 60 Vbeta and 13 Jbeta. Repertoires were generated with immunoSEQ multiplex PCR, while TCRdb's copy carries only in-frame clones and drops some. The sample includes under 200,000 clones, around three quarters seen only once; the top ten take under 3%. Sequenced input: PBMCs. The receptors stem from a woman in her fifties or sixties in good health and CMV-seronegative.

Worth noting for this clone: At one of its ends the junction is not consistent with the germline gene, which may arise from a read error. The V and J genes are TRBV6-6 and TRBJ1-1; 7 bases are shared with TRBD1. CDR1 is MNHNY, CDR2 SVGAGI, per germline (reference sequence). The CDR3 extends over 14 amino acids. The CDR3 nucleotides read TGTGCCAGCACTTACGACAGGGCGAGCACTGAAGCTTTCTTT. Its protein is CASTYDRASTEAFF.

This chain uses TRBV28 with TRBJ1-2, with D uncertain. Germline lookup yields CDR1 MDHEN and CDR2 SYDVKM. This CDR3 contains 13 residues. Trimming left V 8 bases short and J 8 bases short, with 18 bases between. CDR3 residues: CASGPPSGWGYTF. Written as DNA, the CDR3 is TGTGCCAGCGGTCCTCCTTCGGGGTGGGGCTACACCTTC.

This chain joins TRBV11-2 and TRBJ2-2; no definite D call. Germline-derived CDR1 and CDR2 are SGHAT and FQNNGV. V was clipped by 2 bases and J by 2 bases, with 9 bases between them. CDR3 size: 15 residues. The CDR3 spells CASSLLASNTGELFF. CDR3 sequence (DNA): TGTGCCAGCAGCTTATTAGCCAGCAACACCGGGGAGCTGTTTTTT.